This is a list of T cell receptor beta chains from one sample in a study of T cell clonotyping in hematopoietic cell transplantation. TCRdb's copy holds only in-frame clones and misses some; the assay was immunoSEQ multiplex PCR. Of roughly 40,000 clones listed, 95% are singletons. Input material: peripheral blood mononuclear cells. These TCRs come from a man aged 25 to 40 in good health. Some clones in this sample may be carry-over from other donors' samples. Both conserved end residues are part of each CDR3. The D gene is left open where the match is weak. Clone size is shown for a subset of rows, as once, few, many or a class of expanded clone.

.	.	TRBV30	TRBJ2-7	TGTGCCTGGAGGGGTTTGTCGACCGAGCAGTACTTC	CAWRGLSTEQYF
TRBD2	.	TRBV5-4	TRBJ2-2	TGTGCCAGCAGCGTAGGACTAGATTACACCGGGGAGCTGTTTTTT	CASSVGLDYTGELFF
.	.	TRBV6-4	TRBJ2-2	TGTGCCAGCAGTGACTCGGAGACCGGGGAGCTGTTTTTT	CASSDSETGELFF
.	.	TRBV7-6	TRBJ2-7	TGTGCCAGCAGCTTAAGGAGAGGGCTCAACGAGCAGTACTTC	CASSLRRGLNEQYF
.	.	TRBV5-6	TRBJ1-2	TGTGCCAGCAGCTTGGGCCAGGCCTACCTCAACTATGGCTACACCTTC	CASSLGQAYLNYGYTF
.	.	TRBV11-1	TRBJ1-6	TGTGCCAGCAGCGAGGGCAGCTCCTATAATTCACCCCTCCACTTT	CASSEGSSYNSPLHF
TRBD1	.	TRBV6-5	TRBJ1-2	TGTGCCAGCAGCAAAGGGGGCGTCAACTATGGCTACACCTTC	CASSKGGVNYGYTF
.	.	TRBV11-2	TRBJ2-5	TGTGCCAGCAGCTTAGTGGGGGTCCGGGCTGGATCACCCCAGTACTTC	CASSLVGVRAGSPQYF
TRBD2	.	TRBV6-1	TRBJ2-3	TGTGCCAGCAGTGAAAGCGGGGCACTAGCGGGGGGCCGCACAGATACGCAGTATTTT	CASSESGALAGGRTDTQYF
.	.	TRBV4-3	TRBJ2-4	TGCGCCAGCAGCCAAGGGGCTGCTGGGGGGAAGGGCATTCAGTACTTC	CASSQGAAGGKGIQYF
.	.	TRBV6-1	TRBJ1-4	TGTGCCAGCAGTGAAGGACATAATGAAAAACTGTTTTTT	CASSEGHNEKLFF
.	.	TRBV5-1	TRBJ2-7	TGCGCCAGCAGCTGGGACATCTCCTACGAGCAGTACTTC	CASSWDISYEQYF
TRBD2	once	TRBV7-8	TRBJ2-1	TGTGCCAGCAGCCGTAGCGGGAGGATTCGAATGGATGAGCAGTTCTTC	CASSRSGRIRMDEQFF
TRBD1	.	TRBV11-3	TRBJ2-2	TGTGCCAGCAGCTTCAACAGGGGCGGTAACGGGGAGCTGTTTTTT	CASSFNRGGNGELFF
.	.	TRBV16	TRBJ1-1	TGTGCCAGCCCTCAAACGGCAGTACTTAACACTGAAGCTTTCTTT	CASPQTAVLNTEAFF
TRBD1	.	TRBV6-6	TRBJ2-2	TGTGCCAGCAGTTACGTGAGACAGGGGTCCGGGGAGCTGTTTTTT	CASSYVRQGSGELFF
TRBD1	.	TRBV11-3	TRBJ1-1	TGTGCCAGCAGCCTCCCGGAGGTGGCAGGGGGCGCGGACACTGAAGCTTTCTTT	CASSLPEVAGGADTEAFF
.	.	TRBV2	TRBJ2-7	TGTGCCAGCAGTGATTCCCAGCTCTCCTACGAGCAGTACTTC	CASSDSQLSYEQYF
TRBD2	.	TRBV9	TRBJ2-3	TGTGCCAGCAGCGTAGAAGGCGGGAGAGGCACAGATACGCAGTATTTT	CASSVEGGRGTDTQYF
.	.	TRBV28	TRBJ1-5	TGTGCCAGCAGGCCCGATTTTGCTCGGAGCAATCAGCCCCAGCATTTT	CASRPDFARSNQPQHF
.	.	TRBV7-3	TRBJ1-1	TGTGCCAGCAGCCTTACAAATCGCGCTGAAGCTTTCTTT	CASSLTNRAEAFF
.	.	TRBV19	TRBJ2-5	TGTGCCAGTAGTATACCGACCGGGAAAAAAGAGACCCAGTACTTC	CASSIPTGKKETQYF
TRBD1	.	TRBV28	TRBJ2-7	TGTGCCAGCAGTTTATTCACGGGACAGTCCTACGAGCAGTACTTC	CASSLFTGQSYEQYF
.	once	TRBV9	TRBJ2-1	TGTGCCAGCAGCCCCACAGGGATACTAAGCTCCTACAATGAGCAGTTCTTC	CASSPTGILSSYNEQFF
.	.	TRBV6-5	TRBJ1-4	TGTGCCAGCACCCTACGGGGTCTAGGACATGAAAAACTGTTTTTT	CASTLRGLGHEKLFF
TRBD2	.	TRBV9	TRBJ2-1	TGTGCCAGCAGCAGGACTAGCGGGAGGGACAATGAGCAGTTCTTC	CASSRTSGRDNEQFF
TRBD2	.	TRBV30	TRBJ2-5	TGTGCCTCGAAGCCGGGACTAGCGGGAGTTGAGACCCAGTACTTC	CASKPGLAGVETQYF
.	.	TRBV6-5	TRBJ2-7	TGTGCCAGCAGCTCCGGGCCGAATTTTTACGAGCAGTACTTC	CASSSGPNFYEQYF
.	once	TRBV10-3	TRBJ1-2	TGTGCCATCACTGGGACGGAGACGAGCTACACCTTC	CAITGTETSYTF
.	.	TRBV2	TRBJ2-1	TGTGCCAGCAATATAACCCCGGGGGAAGAGCAGTTCTTC	CASNITPGEEQFF
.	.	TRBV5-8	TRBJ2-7	TGTGCCAGCAGCTTGGCGGGGTCTAGAGTCTACGAGCAGTACTTC	CASSLAGSRVYEQYF
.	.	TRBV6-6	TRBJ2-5	TGTGCCAGCACCGACCTTACCGGGACTGAAGAGACCCAGTACTTC	CASTDLTGTEETQYF
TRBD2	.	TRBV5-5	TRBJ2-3	TGTGCCAGCAGCCGCCTGAGCGGGGGCACAGATACGCAGTATTTT	CASSRLSGGTDTQYF
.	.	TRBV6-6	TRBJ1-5	TGTGCCAGCAGTTACTCCAGGGAGAAGCAGCCCCAGCATTTT	CASSYSREKQPQHF
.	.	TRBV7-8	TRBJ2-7	TGTGCCAGCAGCACAGGGCCCAGCTCCTACGAGCAGTACTTC	CASSTGPSSYEQYF
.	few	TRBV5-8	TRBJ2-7	TGTGCCAGCAGCTTGACGGCAGCCTACGAGCAGTACTTC	CASSLTAAYEQYF
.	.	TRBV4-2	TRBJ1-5	TGTGCCAGCAGCCACCCCGGGACTTACAATCAGCCCCAGCATTTT	CASSHPGTYNQPQHF
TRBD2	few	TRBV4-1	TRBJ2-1	TGCGCCAGCAGCCCCGGGACTAGCGGGGAGAGCTCCTACAATGAGCAGTTCTTC	CASSPGTSGESSYNEQFF
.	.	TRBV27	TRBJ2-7	TGTGCCAGCAGTTCCTATGACAGGACCCCCTACGAGCAGTACTTC	CASSSYDRTPYEQYF
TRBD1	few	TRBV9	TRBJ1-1	TGTGCCAGCAGCGGTAGGGGACAGCTGAACACTGAAGCTTTCTTT	CASSGRGQLNTEAFF